Listed here are 12 T cell receptor beta chains from one sample, sequenced in a study of a mutant IDH1 vaccine in newly diagnosed glioma. The antigens of these receptors remain unknown. As to time point: week 23, last vaccination. Every single dose of the vaccine, 300 ug of mutant IDH1 20-mer peptide, came with topical imiquimod. TCRdb keeps only in-frame clones here, not all; method: immunoSEQ multiplex PCR. The table includes about 86,000 clones, 65% to 90% detected once. This material consisted of PBMCs, taken from a glioma patient whose treatment included an IDH1 peptide vaccine. The receptors derive from a man aged 25 to 40 with glioma. Some clones in this sample may be carry-over from other donors' samples.

This clone was seen once. This sequence joins TRBV19 and TRBJ2-7, with 7 bases lining up with TRBD1. CDR1 is LNHDA and CDR2 is SQIVND in the germline V gene (reference sequence). The CDR3 loop spans 14 amino acids. J was trimmed by 7 bases and V by 4 bases; bases with no gene match: 10. The DNA of the CDR3 is TGTGCCAGTAGTACCTGGGACAGCCGAGAGGAGCAGTACTTC. It encodes CASSTWDSREEQYF.

Only a few counts were recorded for this clone. V usage is TRBV5-8 and J usage is TRBJ1-3, with 10 bases lining up with TRBD1. V lost 4 bases, J lost 4 bases, and 5 bases stayed unmatched. Germline V CDR1 and CDR2: SGHTS, YDEGEE. CDR3 size: 15 residues. The CDR3: CASSPDRGQGNTIYF. The CDR3 nucleotides are TGTGCCAGCAGCCCCGACAGGGGGCAAGGAAACACCATATATTTT.

In this sample, this clone turned up a few times. The chain couples TRBV19 to TRBJ1-1, with 8 bases aligning to TRBD1. This CDR3 region has 17 residues. Germline trimming cut 7 bases from V and 1 base from J; bases unmatched to any gene: 14. Germline CDR1 reads LNHDA; CDR2 reads SQIVND (reference sequence). CDR3 protein: CASTFFSGGGQNTEAFF. The DNA for the CDR3 is TGTGCCAGTACCTTCTTCTCAGGGGGCGGGCAGAACACTGAAGCTTTCTTT.

The chain is built from TRBV7-6 and TRBJ2-7, with TRBD1 identical over 7 bases. The CDR3 extends over 15 amino acids. Germline CDR1 and CDR2: SGHVS and FNYEAQ. Unmatched junction bases numbered 7, after V lost 1 base and J lost 4 bases. The DNA for the CDR3 is TGTGCCAGCAGCTTAGGACAGGGATTGGGGTACGAGCAGTACTTC. Amino acid sequence: CASSLGQGLGYEQYF.

The chain uses TRBV19 and TRBJ2-1; 11 nucleotides line up with TRBD2. Trimming removed 5 bases from V and 3 bases from J; junction bases left unmatched: 3. Germline CDR1 is LNHDA and CDR2 is SQIVND (reference sequence). This CDR3 is built from 15 residues. Here the CDR3 DNA reads TGTGCCAGTAGTGCTGGGACTAGCGGCTACAATGAGCAGTTCTTC. Its translation: CASSAGTSGYNEQFF.

In its sample, this clone was seen once. The chain links TRBV28 to TRBJ1-5, with a possible D match to TRBD1 (5 bases). The CDR3 is made up of 16 amino acids. Trimming left V 3 bases short and J 4 bases short, with 16 bases between. The germline gives CDR1 MDHEN, CDR2 SYDVKM. CDR3 sequence: CASSFNRFLRNQPQHF. In DNA form, the CDR3 reads TGTGCCAGCAGTTTCAACAGGTTCCTAAGGAATCAGCCCCAGCATTTT.

The V call is TRBV4-1, the J call TRBJ2-7; 10 bases map to TRBD2. J was trimmed by 0 bases and V by 1 base; bases with no gene match: 9. Germline-derived CDR1 and CDR2 are MGHRA and YSYEKL. CDR3 length equals 18 residues. DNA of the CDR3: TGCGCCAGCAGCCAAGGCCCTCTAGCGGGGGAAACCTCCTACGAGCAGTACTTC. Its protein product is CASSQGPLAGETSYEQYF.

This CDR3 is CASSQDRPRGVIKNIQYF. CDR3 coding DNA: TGTGCCAGCAGCCAAGACAGGCCCCGCGGTGTAATCAAAAACATTCAGTACTTC. V is TRBV11-2 and J is TRBJ2-4, with D possibly TRBD1 on 6 matching bases. The CDR3 consists of 18 residues. CDR1 and CDR2 (germline): SGHAT, FQNNGV. Trimming stripped 5 bases from V and 3 bases from J, with 23 bases between.

V and J are TRBV28 and TRBJ1-5; 10 bases agree with TRBD1. Trimming cost V 5 bases and J 7 bases; bases outside gene matches: 8. There are 15 residues in the CDR3. Germline V gene data show CDR1 as MDHEN and CDR2 as SYDVKM. The CDR3 region is CASSPRTGGRQPQHF. CDR3 coding DNA: TGTGCCAGCAGTCCCCGGACAGGGGGTCGACAGCCCCAGCATTTT.

The chain combines TRBV5-4 with TRBJ2-2, with a tentative D call TRBD2 (5 bases). This CDR3 is built from 15 residues. Between the trimmed V and J ends, which lost 6 bases and 6 bases, there was a span of 18 bases. The germline V gene encodes CDR1 SGHNT and CDR2 YYREEE (reference sequence). As DNA, the CDR3 is TGTGCCAGCAATCTAGCCGGATATAGTTCCGGGGAGCTGTTTTTT. As protein: CASNLAGYSSGELFF.

The genes are TRBV7-8 and TRBJ1-2; TRBD1 is a possible D gene (5 bases). Trimming took 6 bases from V and 1 from J, leaving 15 bases between them. This CDR3 has 15 residues. Germline CDR1 SGHVS, CDR2 FQNEAQ. CDR3 DNA: TGTGCCAGCAGACCCACAGGAGCCCATAACTATGGCTACACCTTC. This sequence encodes CASRPTGAHNYGYTF.

The chain uses TRBV7-9 and TRBJ1-1, with D possibly TRBD1 on 5 matching bases. The V gene's germline CDR1 is SEHNR and CDR2 FQNEAQ (reference sequence). Trimming took off 7 bases at V and 1 base at J, with 10 bases between the two ends. The CDR3 totals 13 residues. The CDR3 loop is CASTGTPNTEAFF. CDR3 coding DNA: TGTGCCAGCACCGGGACGCCGAACACTGAAGCTTTCTTT.